The entry below gives a single T cell receptor beta chain sequence along with its context. The target antigen is unknown. CD45RO-negative, CCR7-selected cells formed the naive CD8 fraction, which excluded terminally differentiated effector memory CD45RA+ cells. V lost 4 bases, J lost 4 bases, and 10 bases lay in between. The CDR3 sequence is 13 residues long. The germline gives CDR1 MNHNY, CDR2 SVGAGI (reference sequence). Using immunoSEQ multiplex PCR, the repertoire was profiled, and TCRdb retains in-frame clones only, with some absent. The table includes under 1 million clones, nearly 95% detected once. The data are from a study of shared clonotypes between healthy human individuals. In the study overall: Participating donors consisted of two women and a few men aged 18 to 49.

Findings of the study overall: Relative to clonotypes present in all four donors, those not shared had lower generation probabilities.

The origin of this receptor is a young man in good health. Sample: naive CD8+ T cells sorted from blood. This chain uses TRBV6-6 with TRBJ1-1; D gene ambiguous. The CDR3 sequence: CASSLNSFTEAFF. The CDR3 DNA is TGTGCCAGCAGTTTGAACAGCTTCACTGAAGCTTTCTTT.